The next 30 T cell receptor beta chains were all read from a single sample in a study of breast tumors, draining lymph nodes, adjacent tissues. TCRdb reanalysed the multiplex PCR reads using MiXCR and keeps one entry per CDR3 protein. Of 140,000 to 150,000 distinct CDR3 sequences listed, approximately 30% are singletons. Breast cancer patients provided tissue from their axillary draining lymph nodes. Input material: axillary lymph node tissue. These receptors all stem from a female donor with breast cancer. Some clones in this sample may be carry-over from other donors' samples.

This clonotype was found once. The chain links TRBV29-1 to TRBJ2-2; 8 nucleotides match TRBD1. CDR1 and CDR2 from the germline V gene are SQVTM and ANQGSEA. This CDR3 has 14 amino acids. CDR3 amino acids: CQQPLDRGTGELFF. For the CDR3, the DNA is TGCCAGCAGCCACTCGACAGGGGCACCGGGGAGCTGTTTTTT.

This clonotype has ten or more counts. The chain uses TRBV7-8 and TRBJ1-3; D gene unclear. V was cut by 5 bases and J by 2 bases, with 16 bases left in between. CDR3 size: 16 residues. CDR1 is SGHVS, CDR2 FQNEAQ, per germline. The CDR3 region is CASSLIYSGAGNTIYF. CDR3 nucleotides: TGTGCCAGCAGCCTCATTTACAGTGGAGCTGGAAACACCATATATTTT.

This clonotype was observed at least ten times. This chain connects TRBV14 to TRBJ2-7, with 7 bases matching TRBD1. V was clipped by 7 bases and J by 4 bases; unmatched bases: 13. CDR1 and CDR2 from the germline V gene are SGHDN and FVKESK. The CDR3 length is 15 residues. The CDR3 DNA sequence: TGTGCCAGCAAACCCTATGGGACAGCGACATACGAGCAGTACGTC. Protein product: CASKPYGTATYEQYV.

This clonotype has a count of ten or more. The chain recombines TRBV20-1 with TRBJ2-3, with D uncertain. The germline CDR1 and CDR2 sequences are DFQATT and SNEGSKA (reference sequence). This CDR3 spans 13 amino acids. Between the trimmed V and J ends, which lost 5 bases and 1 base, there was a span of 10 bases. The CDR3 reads CSAALPGTDTQYF. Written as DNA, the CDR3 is TGCAGTGCTGCCCTCCCAGGCACAGATACGCAGTATTTT.

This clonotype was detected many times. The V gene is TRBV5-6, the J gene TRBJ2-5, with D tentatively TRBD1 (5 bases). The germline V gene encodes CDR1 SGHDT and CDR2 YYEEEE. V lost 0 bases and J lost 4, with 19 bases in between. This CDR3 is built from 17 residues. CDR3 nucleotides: TGTGCCAGCAGCTTGGAAATGGGGCCATTCTCTACAGAGACCCAGTACTTC. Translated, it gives CASSLEMGPFSTETQYF.

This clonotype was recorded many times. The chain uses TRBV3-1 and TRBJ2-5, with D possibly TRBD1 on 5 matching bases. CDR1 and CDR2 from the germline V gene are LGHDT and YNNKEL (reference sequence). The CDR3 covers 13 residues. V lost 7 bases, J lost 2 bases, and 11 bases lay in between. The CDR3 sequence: CASKKGFQETQYF. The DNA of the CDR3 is TGTGCCAGCAAAAAGGGGTTTCAAGAGACCCAGTACTTC.

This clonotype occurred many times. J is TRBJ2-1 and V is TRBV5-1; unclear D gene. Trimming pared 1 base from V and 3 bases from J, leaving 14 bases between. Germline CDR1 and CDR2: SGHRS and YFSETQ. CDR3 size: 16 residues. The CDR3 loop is CASSLNVGRSYNEQFF. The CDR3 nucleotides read TGCGCCAGCAGCTTGAACGTCGGCCGGAGCTACAATGAGCAGTTCTTC. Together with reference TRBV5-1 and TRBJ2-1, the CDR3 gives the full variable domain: KAGVTQTPRYLIKTRGQQVTLSCSPISGHRSVSWYQQTPGQGLQFLFEYFSETQRNKGNFPGRFSGRQFSNSRSEMNVSTLELGDSALYLCASSLNVGRSYNEQFFGPGTRLTVL.

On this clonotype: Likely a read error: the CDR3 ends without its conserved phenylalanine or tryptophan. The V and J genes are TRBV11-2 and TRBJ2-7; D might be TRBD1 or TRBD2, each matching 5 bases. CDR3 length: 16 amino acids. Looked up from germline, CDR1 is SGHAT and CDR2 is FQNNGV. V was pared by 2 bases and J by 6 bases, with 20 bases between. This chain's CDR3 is CASSLRQGTGSVEQYL. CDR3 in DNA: TGTGCCAGCAGCTTAAGGCAAGGGACGGGGTCGGTCGAGCAGTACCTC.

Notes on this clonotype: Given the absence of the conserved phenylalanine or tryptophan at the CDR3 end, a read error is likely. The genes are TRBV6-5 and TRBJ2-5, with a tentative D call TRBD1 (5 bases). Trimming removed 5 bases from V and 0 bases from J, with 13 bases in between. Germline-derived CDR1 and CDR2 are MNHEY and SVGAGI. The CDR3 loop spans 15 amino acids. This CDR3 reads CASSPDSINQETQYL. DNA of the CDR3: TGTGCCAGCAGTCCCGACAGCATCAACCAAGAGACCCAGTACCTC.

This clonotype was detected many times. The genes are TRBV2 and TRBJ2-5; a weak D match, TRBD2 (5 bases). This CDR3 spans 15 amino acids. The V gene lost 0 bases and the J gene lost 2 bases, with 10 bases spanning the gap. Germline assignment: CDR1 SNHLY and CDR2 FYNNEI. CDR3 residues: CASSEALGLQETQYF. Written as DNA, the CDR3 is TGTGCCAGCAGTGAAGCGCTTGGACTGCAAGAGACCCAGTACTTC.

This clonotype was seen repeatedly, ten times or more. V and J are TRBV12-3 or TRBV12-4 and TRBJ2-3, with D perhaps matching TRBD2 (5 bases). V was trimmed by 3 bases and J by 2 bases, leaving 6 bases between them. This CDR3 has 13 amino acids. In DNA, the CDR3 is TGTGCCAGCAGTTTCGGGATCACAGATACGCAGTATTTT. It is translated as CASSFGITDTQYF.

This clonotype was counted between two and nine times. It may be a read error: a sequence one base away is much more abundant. DNA of the CDR3: TGTGCCAGCAGCGTAGGTTCAGTCACTATCAATGAGCCGTTCTTC. This gives the protein CASSVGSVTINEPFF. The gene calls are TRBV9 and TRBJ2-1, with D unclear. Germline values: CDR1 SGDLS, CDR2 YYNGEE. The length of the CDR3 is 15 residues.

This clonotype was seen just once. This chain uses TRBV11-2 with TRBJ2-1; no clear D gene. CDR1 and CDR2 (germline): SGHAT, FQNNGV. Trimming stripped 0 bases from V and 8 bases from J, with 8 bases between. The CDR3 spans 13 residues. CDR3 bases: TGTGCCAGCAGCTTAGAGAGGTTAGATGAGCAGTTCTTC. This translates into CASSLERLDEQFF. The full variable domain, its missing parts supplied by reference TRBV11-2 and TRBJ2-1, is EAGVAQSPRYKIIEKRQSVAFWCNPISGHATLYWYQQILGQGPKLLIQFQNNGVVDDSQLPKDRFSAERLKGVDSTLKIQPAKLEDSAVYLCASSLERLDEQFFGPGTRLTVL.

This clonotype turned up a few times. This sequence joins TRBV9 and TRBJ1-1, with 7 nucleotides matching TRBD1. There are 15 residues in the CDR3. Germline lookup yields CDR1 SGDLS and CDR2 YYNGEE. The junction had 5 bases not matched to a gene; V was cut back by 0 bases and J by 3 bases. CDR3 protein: CASSVEGTDDTEAFF. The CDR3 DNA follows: TGTGCCAGCAGCGTAGAGGGGACAGACGACACTGAAGCTTTCTTT. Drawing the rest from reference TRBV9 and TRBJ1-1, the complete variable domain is DSGVTQTPKHLITATGQRVTLRCSPRSGDLSVYWYQQSLDQGLQFLIQYYNGEERAKGNILERFSAQQFPDLHSELNLSSLELGDSALYFCASSVEGTDDTEAFFGQGTRLTVV.

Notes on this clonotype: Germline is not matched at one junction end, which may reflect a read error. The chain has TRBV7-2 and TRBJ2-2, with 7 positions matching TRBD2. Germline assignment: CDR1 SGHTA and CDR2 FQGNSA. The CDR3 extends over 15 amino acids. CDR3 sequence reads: CASSLIGGYTGELPF. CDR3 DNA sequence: TGTGCCAGCAGCTTAATCGGGGGGTACACCGGGGAGCTGCCTTTT.

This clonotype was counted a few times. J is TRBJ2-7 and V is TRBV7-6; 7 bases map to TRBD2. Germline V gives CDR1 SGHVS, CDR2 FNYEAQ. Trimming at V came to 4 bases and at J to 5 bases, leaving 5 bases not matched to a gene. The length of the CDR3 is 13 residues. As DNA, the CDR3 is TGTGCCAGCAGCTCTTGGGAGGGAAACGAGCAGTACTTC. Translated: CASSSWEGNEQYF. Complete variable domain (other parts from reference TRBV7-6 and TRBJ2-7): GAGVSQSPRYKVTKRGQDVALRCDPISGHVSLYWYRQALGQGPEFLTYFNYEAQQDKSGLPNDRFSAERPEGSISTLTIQRTEQRDSAMYRCASSSWEGNEQYFGPGTRLTVT.

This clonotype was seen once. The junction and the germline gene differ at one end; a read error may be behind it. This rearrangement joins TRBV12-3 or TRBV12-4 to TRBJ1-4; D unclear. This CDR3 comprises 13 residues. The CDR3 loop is CASSFSGSEELFF. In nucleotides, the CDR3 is TGTGCCAGCAGTTTTTCGGGGAGTGAAGAACTGTTTTTT.

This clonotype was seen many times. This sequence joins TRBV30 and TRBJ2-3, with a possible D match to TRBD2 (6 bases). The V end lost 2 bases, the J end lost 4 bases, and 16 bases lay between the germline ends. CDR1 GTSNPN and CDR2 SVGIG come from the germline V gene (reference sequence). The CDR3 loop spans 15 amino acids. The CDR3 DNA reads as TGTGCCTGGAGTTTTTCGGCTAGCGCGGCAGATACGCAGTATTTT. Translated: CAWSFSASAADTQYF.

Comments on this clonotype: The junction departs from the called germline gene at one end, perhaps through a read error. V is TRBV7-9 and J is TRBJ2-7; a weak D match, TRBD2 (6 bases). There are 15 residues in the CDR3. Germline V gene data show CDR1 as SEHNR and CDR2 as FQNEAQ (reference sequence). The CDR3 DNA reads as TGCGCCAGCAGCCTCAACGGGGGTGGGAACTACGAGCAGTACTTC. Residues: CASSLNGGGNYEQYF.

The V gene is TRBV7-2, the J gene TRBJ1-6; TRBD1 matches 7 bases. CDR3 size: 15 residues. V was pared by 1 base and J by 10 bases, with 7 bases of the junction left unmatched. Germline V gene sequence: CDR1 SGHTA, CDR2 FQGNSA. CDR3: CASSLGGSGGSPLHF. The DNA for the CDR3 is TGTGCCAGCAGCTTAGGGGGGTCAGGGGGGTCACCCCTCCACTTT.

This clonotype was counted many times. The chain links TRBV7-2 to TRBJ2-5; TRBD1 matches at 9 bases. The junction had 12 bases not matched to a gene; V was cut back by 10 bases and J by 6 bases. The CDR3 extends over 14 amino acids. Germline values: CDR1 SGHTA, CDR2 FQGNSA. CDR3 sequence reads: CATSNDRGRKTQYF. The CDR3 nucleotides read TGTGCCACCTCGAATGACAGGGGGAGAAAGACCCAGTACTTC. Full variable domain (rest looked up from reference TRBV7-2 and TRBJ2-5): GAGVSQSPSNKVTEKGKDVELRCDPISGHTALYWYRQSLGQGLEFLIYFQGNSAPDKSGLPSDRFSAERTGGSVSTLTIQRTQQEDSAVYLCATSNDRGRKTQYFGPGTRLLVL.

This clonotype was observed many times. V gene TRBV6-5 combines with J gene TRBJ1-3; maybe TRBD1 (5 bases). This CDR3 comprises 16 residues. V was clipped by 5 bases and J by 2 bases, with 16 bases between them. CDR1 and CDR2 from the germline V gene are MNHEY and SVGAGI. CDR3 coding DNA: TGTGCCAGCAGTCCGACGGGGGACGTGGCTGGAAACACCATATATTTT. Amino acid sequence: CASSPTGDVAGNTIYF.

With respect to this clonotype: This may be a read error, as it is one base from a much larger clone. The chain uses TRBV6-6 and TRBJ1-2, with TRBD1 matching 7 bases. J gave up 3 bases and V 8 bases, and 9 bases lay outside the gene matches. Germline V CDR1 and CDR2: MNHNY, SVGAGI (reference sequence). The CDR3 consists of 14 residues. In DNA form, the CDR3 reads TGTGCCAGCTCTCATAAGGGGGCGGACTATGGCTACACCTTC. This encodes CASSHKGADYGYTF.

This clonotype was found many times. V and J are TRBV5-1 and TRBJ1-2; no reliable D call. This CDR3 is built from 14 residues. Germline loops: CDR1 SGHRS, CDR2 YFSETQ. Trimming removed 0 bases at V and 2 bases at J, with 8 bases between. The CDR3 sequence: CASSLVGSNYGYTF. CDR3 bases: TGCGCCAGCAGCTTGGTTGGCAGCAACTATGGCTACACCTTC.

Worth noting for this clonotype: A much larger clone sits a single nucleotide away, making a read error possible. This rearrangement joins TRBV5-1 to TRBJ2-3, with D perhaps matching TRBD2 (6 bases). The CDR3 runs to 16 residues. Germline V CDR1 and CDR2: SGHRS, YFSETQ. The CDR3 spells CASRIKGRGGADTRYF. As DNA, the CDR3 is TGCGCCAGCAGGATAAAGGGGCGGGGCGGGGCAGATACGCGGTATTTT.

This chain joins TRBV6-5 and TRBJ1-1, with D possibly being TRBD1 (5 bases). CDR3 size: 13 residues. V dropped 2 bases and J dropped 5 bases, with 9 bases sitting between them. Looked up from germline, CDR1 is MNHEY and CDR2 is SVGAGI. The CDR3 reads CASSYGGWTEAFF. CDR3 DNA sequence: TGTGCCAGCAGTTACGGGGGTTGGACTGAAGCTTTCTTT.

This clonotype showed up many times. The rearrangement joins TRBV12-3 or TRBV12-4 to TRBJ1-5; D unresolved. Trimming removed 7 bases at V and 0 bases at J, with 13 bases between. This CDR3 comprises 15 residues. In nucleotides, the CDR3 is TGTGCCAGCACCGGAGGGAGTTATAGCAATCAGCCCCAGCATTTT. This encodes CASTGGSYSNQPQHF.

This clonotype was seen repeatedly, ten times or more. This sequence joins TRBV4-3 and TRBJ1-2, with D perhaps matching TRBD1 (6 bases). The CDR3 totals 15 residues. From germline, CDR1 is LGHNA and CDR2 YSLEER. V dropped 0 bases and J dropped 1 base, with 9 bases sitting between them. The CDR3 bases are TGCGCCAGCAGCCAAGACGACAGGAATAACTATGGCTACACCTTC. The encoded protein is CASSQDDRNNYGYTF.

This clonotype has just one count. CDR3 sequence reads: CASIMGTGGGDTQYF. The CDR3 DNA reads TGTGCCAGCATCATGGGAACTGGGGGAGGGGATACGCAGTATTTT. The V and J genes are TRBV2 and TRBJ2-3, with TRBD2 matching over 7 bases. Trimming removed 7 bases from V and 6 bases from J; junction bases left unmatched: 13. Per germline, CDR1 SNHLY and CDR2 FYNNEI. The CDR3 extends over 15 amino acids.

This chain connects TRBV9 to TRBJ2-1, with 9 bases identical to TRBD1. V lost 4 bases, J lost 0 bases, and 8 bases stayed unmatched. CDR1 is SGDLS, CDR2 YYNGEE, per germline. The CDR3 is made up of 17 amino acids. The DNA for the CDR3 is TGTGCCAGCAGCCCACTTCAGGGACAGGGCTCCTACAATGAGCAGTTCTTC. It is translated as CASSPLQGQGSYNEQFF.